This T cell receptor beta chain was found in a study of CD8 T cells in Susac syndrome. On the study more broadly: Patients with Susac syndrome, at blood draw, were therapy-naive, on corticosteroids, or on intravenous immunoglobulin alone. Study findings and constraints: The study found that Susac CD8+ clonal expansion peaked in TEMRA cells and active patients.

Turning to this clonotype: Its antigen remains unknown.

Sequencing targeted TCR beta in blood CD8+ and CD4+ T cells. An input of about 0.5 to 1 ug of RNA was subjected to reverse transcription using random hexamers. Amplification of TCR beta CDR3 spanned 54 Vbeta and 13 Jbeta via immunoSEQ multiplex PCR. Using its own MiXCR run on the immunoSEQ multiplex PCR reads, TCRdb lists one record per CDR3 protein. This sample has roughly 100,000 distinct CDR3 sequences; 95% to 96% occur once, and the top ten carry 0.55% to 0.75%. Sample: CD8+ T cells from PBMCs. The origin of this receptor is a human donor with Susac syndrome.

The CDR3: CASRRPGQVFSGANVLTF. DNA of the CDR3: TGTGCCAGCAGACGTCCGGGACAGGTCTTCTCTGGGGCCAACGTCCTGACTTTC. The V call is TRBV11-2, the J call TRBJ2-6; TRBD1 matches at 8 bases. Per germline, CDR1 SGHAT and CDR2 FQNNGV. V trimming: 6 bases; J trimming: 0 bases; junction bases outside the gene matches: 10. The CDR3 consists of 18 residues.